This entry is about one T cell receptor beta chain. This CDR3 comprises 15 residues. V dropped 4 bases and J dropped 9 bases, with 17 bases sitting between them. CDR1 and CDR2 from the germline V gene are SGHRS and YFSETQ. The sample is drawn from a study of blood T cell repertoires in COVID-19. Study-level background: T cells, B-cell-depleted T cells, or PBMCs provided the cDNA or gDNA that served as material.

Under the authors' procedure: Cell counts per sample came from amplifying reference gene primers. TCRdb's table, derived via immunoSEQ multiplex PCR, lists solely in-frame clones and lacks some. The V and J calls and clone size are taken from that table; D and trimming were inferred from the DNA. Among more than 250,000 clones, around 87% were seen once, and the ten largest hold approximately 5.3%. The chain employs TRBV5-1 and TRBJ1-6; D possibly corresponds to TRBD1 (5 bases). Material: PBMCs or T cells enriched from blood (not recorded which). This clonotype was sampled from a woman aged 25 to 39 who had recovered from COVID-19. As DNA, the CDR3 is TGCGCCAGCAGCCCACAAGCAGGGCTGAGTTCACCCCTCCACTTT. It translates to CASSPQAGLSSPLHF.